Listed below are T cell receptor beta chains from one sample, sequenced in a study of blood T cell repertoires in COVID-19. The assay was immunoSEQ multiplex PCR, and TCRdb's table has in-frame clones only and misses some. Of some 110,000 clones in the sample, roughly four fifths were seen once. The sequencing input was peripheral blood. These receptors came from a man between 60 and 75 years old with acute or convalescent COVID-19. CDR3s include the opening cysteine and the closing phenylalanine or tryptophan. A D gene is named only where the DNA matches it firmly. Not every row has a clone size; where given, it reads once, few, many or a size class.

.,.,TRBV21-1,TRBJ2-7,TGTGCCAGCAGCAAGCCCCCTACCCGCTACGAGCAGTACTTC,CASSKPPTRYEQYF
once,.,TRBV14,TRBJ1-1,TGTGCCAGCAGCCTTAGAATGGGGAGTTCGAACACTGAAGCTTTCTTT,CASSLRMGSSNTEAFF
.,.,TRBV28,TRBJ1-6,TGTGCCAGCAGGCGGGGGGGTTCACCCCTCCACTTT,CASRRGGSPLHF
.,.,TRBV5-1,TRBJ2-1,TGCGCCAGCAGCTTGGAATCGGTGAGTTACAATGAGCAGTTCTTC,CASSLESVSYNEQFF
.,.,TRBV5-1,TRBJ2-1,TGCGCCAGCAGCCCGGGGTACAATGAGCAGTTCTTC,CASSPGYNEQFF
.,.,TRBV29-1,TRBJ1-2,TGCAGCGTTGCCAGGGTTTATGGCTACACCTTC,CSVARVYGYTF
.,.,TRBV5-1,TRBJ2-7,TGCGCCAGCAGCTTGGAGGGCGGAGGGAGCTCCTACGAGCAGTACTTC,CASSLEGGGSSYEQYF
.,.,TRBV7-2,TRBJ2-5,TGTGCCAGCAGCTTAGTACAGGGACAAGAGACCCAGTACTTC,CASSLVQGQETQYF
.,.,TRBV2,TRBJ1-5,TGTGCCAGCAGTGAAGGGCAGGGGACGTTTCAGCCCCAGCATTTT,CASSEGQGTFQPQHF
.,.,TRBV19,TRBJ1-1,TGTGCCAGTAGTATAGTGGGGCAGGTAAACACTGAAGCTTTCTTT,CASSIVGQVNTEAFF
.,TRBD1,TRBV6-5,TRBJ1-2,TGTGCCAGCGGGGGACAGGGGGATCGCTATGGCTACACCTTC,CASGGQGDRYGYTF
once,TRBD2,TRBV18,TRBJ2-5,TGTGCCAGCTCCCTCATAGCGGGAGGTTCCCAAGAGACCCAGTACTTC,CASSLIAGGSQETQYF
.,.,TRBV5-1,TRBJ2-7,TGCGCCAGCAGCTTGGGGGACATCACCTACGAGCAGTACTTC,CASSLGDITYEQYF
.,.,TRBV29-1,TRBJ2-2,TGCAGCGTTAACAGGAACACCGGGGAGCTGTTTTTT,CSVNRNTGELFF
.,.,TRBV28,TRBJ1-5,TGTGCCAGCCTCCAGGTAGGGCCCAGGGACAATCAGCCCCAGCATTTT,CASLQVGPRDNQPQHF
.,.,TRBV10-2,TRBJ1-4,TGCGCCAGCAGTGTTGTAGGGGCGCCGGGTGAAAAACTGTTTTTT,CASSVVGAPGEKLFF
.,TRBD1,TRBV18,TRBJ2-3,TGTGCCAGCTCCCTGACAGGGGTTGTAGCCACAGATACGCAGTATTTT,CASSLTGVVATDTQYF
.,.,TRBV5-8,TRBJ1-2,TGTGCCAGCAGCTACTACACTCCCACGGATGGCTACACCTTC,CASSYYTPTDGYTF
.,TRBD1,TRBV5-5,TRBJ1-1,TGTGCCAGCAGCTTTATGGGACAGGGAGGCACTGAAGCTTTCTTT,CASSFMGQGGTEAFF
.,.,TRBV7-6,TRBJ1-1,TGTGCCAGCAGCTTAGAGACCGGACAGCTGAACACTGAAGCTTTCTTT,CASSLETGQLNTEAFF
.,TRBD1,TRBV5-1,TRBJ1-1,TGCGCCAGCAGCTTGGAGGGACAGGGTGGCGCTGAAGCTTTCTTT,CASSLEGQGGAEAFF
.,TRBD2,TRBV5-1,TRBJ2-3,TGCGCCAGCAGCGGGGGGCTAGCGGGGGCCACAGATACGCAGTATTTT,CASSGGLAGATDTQYF
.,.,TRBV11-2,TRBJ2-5,TGTGCCAGCAGCTTAGGCGGAGGGGAGACCCAGTACTTC,CASSLGGGETQYF
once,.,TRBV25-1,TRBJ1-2,TGTGCCAGCAGTGAATGGTCGGGGGGCTGGGGCTATGGCTACACCTTC,CASSEWSGGWGYGYTF
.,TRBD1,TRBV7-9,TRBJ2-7,TGTGCCAGCAGCAACACGGACAGGTACGAGCAGTACTTC,CASSNTDRYEQYF
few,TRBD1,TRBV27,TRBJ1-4,TGTGCCAGCAGTACTCGGACAGGGGCCAATGAAAAACTGTTTTTT,CASSTRTGANEKLFF
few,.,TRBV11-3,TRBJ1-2,TGTGCCAGCAGCTTATCCAACAGTTTAAATGGCTACACCTTC,CASSLSNSLNGYTF
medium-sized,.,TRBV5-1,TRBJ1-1,TGCGCCAGCAGCTTACAGGGTTTAGGTGAAGCTTTCTTT,CASSLQGLGEAFF